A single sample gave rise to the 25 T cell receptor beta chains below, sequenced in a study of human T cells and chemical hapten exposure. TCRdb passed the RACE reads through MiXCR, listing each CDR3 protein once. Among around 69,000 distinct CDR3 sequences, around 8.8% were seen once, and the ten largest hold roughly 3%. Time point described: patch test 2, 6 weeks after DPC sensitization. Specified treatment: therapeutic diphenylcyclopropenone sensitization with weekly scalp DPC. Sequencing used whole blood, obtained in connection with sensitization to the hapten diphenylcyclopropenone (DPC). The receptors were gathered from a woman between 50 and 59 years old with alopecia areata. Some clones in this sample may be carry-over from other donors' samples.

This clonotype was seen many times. This chain's CDR3 is CASSQIPFSGLAGGEQYF. The CDR3 bases are TGTGCCAGCAGCCAAATCCCATTTTCGGGACTAGCGGGAGGCGAGCAGTACTTC. This chain joins TRBV14 and TRBJ2-7; 15 bases are a match to TRBD2. The length of the CDR3 is 18 residues. CDR1 is SGHDN and CDR2 is FVKESK in the germline V gene. The ends lost 2 bases at V and 6 bases at J; junction bases unmatched: 11.

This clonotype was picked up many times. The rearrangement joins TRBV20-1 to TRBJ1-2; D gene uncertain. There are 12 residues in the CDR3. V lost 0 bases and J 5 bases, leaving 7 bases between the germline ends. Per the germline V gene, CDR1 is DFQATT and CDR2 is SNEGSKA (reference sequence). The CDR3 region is CSARDPLYGYTF. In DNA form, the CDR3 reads TGCAGTGCTAGAGACCCCTTATATGGCTACACCTTC.

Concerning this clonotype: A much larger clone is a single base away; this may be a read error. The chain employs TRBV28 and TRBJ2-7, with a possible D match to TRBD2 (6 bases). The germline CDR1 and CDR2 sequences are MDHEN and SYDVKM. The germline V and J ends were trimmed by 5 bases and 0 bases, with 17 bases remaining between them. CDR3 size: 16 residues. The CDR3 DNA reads TGTGCCAGCAGTCAACTAGTGGGAGGCACCTCCTACGAGCAGTACTTC. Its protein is CASSQLVGGTSYEQYF.

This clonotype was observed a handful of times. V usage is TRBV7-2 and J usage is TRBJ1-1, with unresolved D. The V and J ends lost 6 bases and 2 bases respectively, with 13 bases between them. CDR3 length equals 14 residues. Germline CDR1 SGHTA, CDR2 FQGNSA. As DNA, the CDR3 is TGTGCCAGCAGTCCACAGAATTTTAACACTGAAGCTTTCTTT. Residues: CASSPQNFNTEAFF.

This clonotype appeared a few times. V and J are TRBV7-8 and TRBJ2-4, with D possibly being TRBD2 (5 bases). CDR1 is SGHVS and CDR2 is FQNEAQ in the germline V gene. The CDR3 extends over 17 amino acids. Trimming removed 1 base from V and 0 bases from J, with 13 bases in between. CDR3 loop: CASSLGGLHLAKNIQYF. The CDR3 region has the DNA TGTGCCAGCAGCTTAGGAGGGTTGCACCTAGCCAAAAACATTCAGTACTTC.

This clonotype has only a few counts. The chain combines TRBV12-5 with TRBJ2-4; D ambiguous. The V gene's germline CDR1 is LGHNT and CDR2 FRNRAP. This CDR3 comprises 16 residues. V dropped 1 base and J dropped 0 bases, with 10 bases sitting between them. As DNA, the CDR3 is TGTGCTAGTGGTTTGGCGGTAAACCTAGCCAAAAACATTCAGTACTTC. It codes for CASGLAVNLAKNIQYF.

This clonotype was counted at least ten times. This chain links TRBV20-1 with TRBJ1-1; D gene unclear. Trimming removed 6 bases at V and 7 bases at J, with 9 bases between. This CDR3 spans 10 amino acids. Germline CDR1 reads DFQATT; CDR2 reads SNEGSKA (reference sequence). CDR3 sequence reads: CSAPWGEAFF. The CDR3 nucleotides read TGCAGTGCCCCCTGGGGTGAAGCTTTCTTT.

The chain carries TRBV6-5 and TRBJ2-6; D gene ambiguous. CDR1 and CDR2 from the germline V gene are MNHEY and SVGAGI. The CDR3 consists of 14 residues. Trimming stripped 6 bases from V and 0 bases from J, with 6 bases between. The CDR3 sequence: CASRPSSGANVLTF. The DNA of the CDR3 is TGTGCCAGCAGACCCAGCTCTGGGGCCAACGTCCTGACTTTC.

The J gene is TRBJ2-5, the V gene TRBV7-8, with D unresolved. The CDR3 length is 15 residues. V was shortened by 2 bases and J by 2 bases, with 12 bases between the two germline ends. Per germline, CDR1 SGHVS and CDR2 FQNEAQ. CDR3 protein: CASSLRYRVQETQYF. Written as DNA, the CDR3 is TGTGCCAGCAGCTTACGGTACCGAGTACAAGAGACCCAGTACTTC.

The chain's CDR3 is CASSPGEISGQPQHF. For the CDR3, the DNA is TGTGCCAGCAGTCCCGGGGAAATAAGTGGTCAGCCCCAGCATTTT. This sequence joins TRBV12-3 or TRBV12-4 and TRBJ1-5; D remains unclear. Trimming stripped 5 bases from V and 6 bases from J, with 17 bases between. The CDR3 contains 15 residues.

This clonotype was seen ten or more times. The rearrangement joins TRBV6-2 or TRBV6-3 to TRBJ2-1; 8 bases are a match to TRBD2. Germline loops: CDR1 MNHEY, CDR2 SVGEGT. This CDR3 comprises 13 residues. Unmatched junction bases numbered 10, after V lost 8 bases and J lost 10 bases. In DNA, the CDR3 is TGTGCCAGCCAAGCGGTGGCTAGCGGGGAGCAGTTCTTC. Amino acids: CASQAVASGEQFF.

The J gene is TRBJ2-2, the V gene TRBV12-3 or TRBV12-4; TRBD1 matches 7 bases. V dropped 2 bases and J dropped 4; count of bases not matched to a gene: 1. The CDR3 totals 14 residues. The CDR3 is CASSLRDSTGELFF. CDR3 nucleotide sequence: TGTGCCAGCAGTTTACGGGACAGCACCGGGGAGCTGTTTTTT.

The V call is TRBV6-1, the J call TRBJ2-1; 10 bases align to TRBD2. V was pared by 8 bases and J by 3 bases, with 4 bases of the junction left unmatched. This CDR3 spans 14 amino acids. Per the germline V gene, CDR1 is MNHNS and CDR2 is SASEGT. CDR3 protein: CASVTSGNYNEQFF. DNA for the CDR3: TGTGCCAGCGTCACTAGCGGGAACTACAATGAGCAGTTCTTC.

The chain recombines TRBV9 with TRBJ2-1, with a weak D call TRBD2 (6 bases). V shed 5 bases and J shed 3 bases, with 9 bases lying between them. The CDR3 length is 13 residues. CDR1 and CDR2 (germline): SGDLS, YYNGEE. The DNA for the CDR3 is TGTGCCAGCAGAGGGGACTTCTACAATGAGCAGTTCTTC. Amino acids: CASRGDFYNEQFF.

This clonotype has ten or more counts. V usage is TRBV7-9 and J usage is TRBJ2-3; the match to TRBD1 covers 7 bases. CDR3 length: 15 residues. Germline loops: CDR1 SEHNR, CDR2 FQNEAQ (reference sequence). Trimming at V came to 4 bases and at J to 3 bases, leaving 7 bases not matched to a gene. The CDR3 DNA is TGTGCCAGCAGCTATCTCAGGGGGTCAACAGATACGCAGTATTTT. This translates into CASSYLRGSTDTQYF.

The CDR3 DNA is TGTGCCAGCAGTTACAGGCGGGGGCGACAAGAGACCCAGTACTTC. Translation gives CASSYRRGRQETQYF. The chain has TRBV6-5 and TRBJ2-5; tentative D call: TRBD2 (7 bases). There are 15 residues in the CDR3. CDR1 and CDR2 (germline): MNHEY, SVGAGI. The ends were cut back, 2 bases at V and 2 bases at J, with 12 bases in the middle.

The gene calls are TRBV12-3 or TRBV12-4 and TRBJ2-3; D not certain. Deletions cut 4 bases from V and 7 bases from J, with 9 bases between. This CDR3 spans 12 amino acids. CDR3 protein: CASSSTPYTQYF. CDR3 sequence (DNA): TGTGCCAGCAGTTCGACTCCTTATACGCAGTATTTT.

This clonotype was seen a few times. CDR3 in amino acids: CSARTGVNYGYTF. The CDR3 coding sequence is TGCAGCGCCCGGACAGGAGTGAACTATGGCTACACCTTC. The chain couples TRBV29-1 to TRBJ1-2; 7 bases map to TRBD1. Germline loops: CDR1 SQVTM, CDR2 ANQGSEA. J gave up 2 bases and V 7 bases, and 7 bases lay outside the gene matches. There are 13 residues in the CDR3.

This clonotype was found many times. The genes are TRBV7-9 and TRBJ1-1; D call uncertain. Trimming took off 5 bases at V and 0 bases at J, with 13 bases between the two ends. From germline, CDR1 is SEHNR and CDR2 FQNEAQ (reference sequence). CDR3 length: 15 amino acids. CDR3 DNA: TGTGCCAGCAGCCCTGGGGTATCTTTGAACACTGAAGCTTTCTTT. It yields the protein CASSPGVSLNTEAFF.

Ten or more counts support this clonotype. CDR3 sequence (DNA): TGTGCCAGCAGCCTCAGACAGGGGGCGCAACAGCCCCAGCATTTT. Translation: CASSLRQGAQQPQHF. This sequence joins TRBV7-2 and TRBJ1-5; 10 bases fit TRBD1. The V gene's germline CDR1 is SGHTA and CDR2 FQGNSA. This CDR3 spans 15 amino acids. J gave up 7 bases and V 5 bases, and 8 bases lay outside the gene matches.

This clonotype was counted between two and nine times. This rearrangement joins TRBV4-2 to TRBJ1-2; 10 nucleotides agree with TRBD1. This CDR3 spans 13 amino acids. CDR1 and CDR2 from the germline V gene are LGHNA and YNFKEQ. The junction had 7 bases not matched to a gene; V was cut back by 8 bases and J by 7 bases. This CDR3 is CASGDRGVGGYTF. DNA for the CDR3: TGTGCCAGCGGGGACAGGGGAGTAGGTGGCTACACCTTC.

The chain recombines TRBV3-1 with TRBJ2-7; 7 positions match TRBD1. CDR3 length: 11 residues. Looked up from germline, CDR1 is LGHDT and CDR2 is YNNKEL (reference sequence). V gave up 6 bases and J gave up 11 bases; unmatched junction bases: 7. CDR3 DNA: TGTGCCAGCAGTACAGGGGAGACGGAGTACTTC. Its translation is CASSTGETEYF.

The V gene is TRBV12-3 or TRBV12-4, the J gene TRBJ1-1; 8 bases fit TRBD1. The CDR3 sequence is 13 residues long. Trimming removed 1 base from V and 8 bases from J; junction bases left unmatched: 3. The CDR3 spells CASSLGRTGEAFF. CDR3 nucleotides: TGTGCCAGCAGTTTAGGGCGGACAGGGGAAGCTTTCTTT.

DNA of the CDR3: TGTGCCAGCAGCTCGTGGACAGCCCAAGAGACCCAGTACTTC. Amino acids: CASSSWTAQETQYF. The chain has TRBV7-9 and TRBJ2-5, with D possibly being TRBD1 (6 bases). CDR1 and CDR2 (germline): SEHNR, FQNEAQ (reference sequence). V lost 4 bases and J 1 base, leaving 10 bases between the germline ends. This CDR3 spans 14 amino acids.

The CDR3 coding sequence is TGTGCCACCGGGACTAGCGAACCCTACGAGCAGTACTTC. Amino acids: CATGTSEPYEQYF. This chain links TRBV28 with TRBJ2-7; 10 nucleotides match TRBD2. Germline values: CDR1 MDHEN, CDR2 SYDVKM. The CDR3 runs 13 residues. J gave up 2 bases and V 10 bases, and 5 bases lay outside the gene matches.